The rows below give T cell receptor beta chains drawn from one sample of a study of identical twins. A single record per CDR3 protein comes from TCRdb applying MiXCR to the 5' RACE reads. Of some 330,000 distinct CDR3 sequences listed, around 9% are singletons. Sequenced input: naive T cells sorted from blood. All receptors come from a woman aged 45-65 years in good health. CDR3s include the opening cysteine and the closing phenylalanine or tryptophan. D genes are given only for firm matches. The size field is filled for only some rows; it gives once, few, many or a size class.

v_call: TRBV25-1; clone_size: NA; d_call: TRBD1; j_call: TRBJ1-2; cdr3_nt: TGTGCCAGCAGTGAATACCAGGGGGCGTTATCTGGCTACACCTTC; cdr3_aa: CASSEYQGALSGYTF
v_call: TRBV5-4; clone_size: few; d_call: NA; j_call: TRBJ1-1; cdr3_nt: TGTGCCAGCAGCTTGGGAGCGGGGACGAACACTGAAGCTTTCTTT; cdr3_aa: CASSLGAGTNTEAFF
v_call: TRBV7-6; clone_size: NA; d_call: NA; j_call: TRBJ2-6; cdr3_nt: TGTGCCAGCAGCCACCCTACCTCTGGGGCCAACGTCCTGACTTTC; cdr3_aa: CASSHPTSGANVLTF
v_call: TRBV20-1; clone_size: many; d_call: NA; j_call: TRBJ1-1; cdr3_nt: TGCAGTGCTAGAAAGCTCCTTCTGAACACTGAAGCTTTCTTT; cdr3_aa: CSARKLLLNTEAFF
v_call: TRBV12-3/TRBV12-4; clone_size: many; d_call: TRBD2; j_call: TRBJ2-2; cdr3_nt: TGTGCCAGCAGTATTGGGACTAGGCGTAACACCGGGGAGCTGTTTTTT; cdr3_aa: CASSIGTRRNTGELFF
v_call: TRBV24-1; clone_size: NA; d_call: TRBD1; j_call: TRBJ2-3; cdr3_nt: TGTGCCACCAGTGATTTACGGACAGGCGGTACAGATACGCAGTATTTT; cdr3_aa: CATSDLRTGGTDTQYF
v_call: TRBV6-1; clone_size: many; d_call: NA; j_call: TRBJ1-5; cdr3_nt: TGTGCCAGCAGTGAAGGTTTGACCGTCGGTGGTCAGCCCCAGCATTTT; cdr3_aa: CASSEGLTVGGQPQHF
v_call: TRBV10-3; clone_size: NA; d_call: NA; j_call: TRBJ1-2; cdr3_nt: TGTGCCATCAGAGAACAGGGAACCCGATCTCAAGATGGCTACACCTTC; cdr3_aa: CAIREQGTRSQDGYTF
v_call: TRBV2; clone_size: many; d_call: NA; j_call: TRBJ2-2; cdr3_nt: TGTGCCAGCAGTTTGCTCTGGGCCCGGGAGCTGTTTTTT; cdr3_aa: CASSLLWARELFF
v_call: TRBV14; clone_size: NA; d_call: NA; j_call: TRBJ1-6; cdr3_nt: TGTGCCAGCAGCCAAGACTTGCACCCTCGGGCACCCCTCCACTTT; cdr3_aa: CASSQDLHPRAPLHF
v_call: TRBV4-1; clone_size: many; d_call: TRBD1; j_call: TRBJ1-2; cdr3_nt: TGCGCCAGCAGTTTAGTTGTTCGGACAGGGGACTATGGCTACACCTTC; cdr3_aa: CASSLVVRTGDYGYTF
v_call: TRBV12-3/TRBV12-4; clone_size: few; d_call: NA; j_call: TRBJ2-5; cdr3_nt: TGTGCCAGCAGTTTAAGGCTTTGGACCCAGTACTTC; cdr3_aa: CASSLRLWTQYF
v_call: TRBV3-1; clone_size: few; d_call: TRBD2; j_call: TRBJ2-1; cdr3_nt: TGTGCCAGCAGCCAAGGCGTCCGGACTAGCGGGATCGGTGAGCAGTTCTTC; cdr3_aa: CASSQGVRTSGIGEQFF
v_call: TRBV5-1; clone_size: few; d_call: NA; j_call: TRBJ2-7; cdr3_nt: TGCGCCAGCAGCTTGGATTCCGAGCAGTACTTC; cdr3_aa: CASSLDSEQYF
v_call: TRBV15; clone_size: many; d_call: NA; j_call: TRBJ2-2; cdr3_nt: TGTGCCACCAGCAGTCCGGAGGGCCACGGGGAGCTGTTTTTT; cdr3_aa: CATSSPEGHGELFF
v_call: TRBV2; clone_size: many; d_call: NA; j_call: TRBJ2-1; cdr3_nt: TGTGCCAGCAGTGTCCGGCAGGAACAGTTCTTC; cdr3_aa: CASSVRQEQFF
v_call: TRBV3-1; clone_size: many; d_call: NA; j_call: TRBJ1-4; cdr3_nt: TGTGCCAGCAGCCAACTACCCCCAAAAGGAAAACTGTTTTTT; cdr3_aa: CASSQLPPKGKLFF
v_call: TRBV11-2; clone_size: NA; d_call: NA; j_call: TRBJ2-7; cdr3_nt: TGTGCCAGCAGCCCAACTGGATGGGGCTTTTACGAGCAGTACTTC; cdr3_aa: CASSPTGWGFYEQYF
v_call: TRBV6-1; clone_size: few; d_call: TRBD1; j_call: TRBJ1-1; cdr3_nt: TGTGCCAGTCCCTTACAGGGGACTTACACTGAAGCTTTCTTT; cdr3_aa: CASPLQGTYTEAFF
v_call: TRBV14; clone_size: many; d_call: NA; j_call: TRBJ2-3; cdr3_nt: TGTGCCAGCAGCCAAGGTGCGGTTACATCTTGGAGCACAGATACGCAGTATTTT; cdr3_aa: CASSQGAVTSWSTDTQYF
v_call: TRBV28; clone_size: few; d_call: NA; j_call: TRBJ1-2; cdr3_nt: TGTGCCAGCAGTTTAACAGGGCTTCGAAACTATGGCTACACCTTC; cdr3_aa: CASSLTGLRNYGYTF